This T cell receptor beta chain was recorded in a study of cytotoxic CD8 clonotypes in ibrutinib-treated CLL. Study-wide results and limits: Baseline levels were approached again at progression, after clonality had risen at ibrutinib response.

This clone was seen a few times. Its antigen is as yet unknown. The trim removed 4 bases at V and 8 bases at J, leaving 8 bases unmatched. The CDR3 is 14 amino acids. Germline assignment: CDR1 MDHEN and CDR2 SYDVKM. The assay was immunoSEQ multiplex PCR, and TCRdb's table has in-frame clones only and misses some. This table has tens of thousands of clones, 45% to 60% appearing once. This rearrangement joins TRBV28 to TRBJ1-2; 9 nucleotides line up with TRBD1. The clonotype originates from a human donor with chronic lymphocytic leukemia. The specimen was PBMCs, collected after 12 months of ibrutinib treatment. The CDR3 region is CASSSAPGTGGYTF. In nucleotides, the CDR3 is TGTGCCAGCAGTTCGGCGCCCGGGACAGGGGGCTACACCTTC.